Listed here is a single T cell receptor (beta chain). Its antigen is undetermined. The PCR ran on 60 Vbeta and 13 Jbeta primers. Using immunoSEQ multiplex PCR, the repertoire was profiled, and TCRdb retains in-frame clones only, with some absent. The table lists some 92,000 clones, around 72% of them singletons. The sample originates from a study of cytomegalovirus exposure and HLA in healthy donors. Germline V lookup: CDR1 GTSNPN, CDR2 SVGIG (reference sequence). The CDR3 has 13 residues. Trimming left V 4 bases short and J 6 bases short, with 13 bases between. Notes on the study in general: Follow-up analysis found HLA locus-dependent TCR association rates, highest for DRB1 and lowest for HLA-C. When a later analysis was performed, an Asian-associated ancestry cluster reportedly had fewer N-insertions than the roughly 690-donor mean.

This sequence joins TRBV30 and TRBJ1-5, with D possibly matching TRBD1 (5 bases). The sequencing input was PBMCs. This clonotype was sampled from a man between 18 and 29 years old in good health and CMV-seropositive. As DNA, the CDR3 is TGTGCCTGGACGGGGGGGATGGGTCAGCCCCAGCATTTT. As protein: CAWTGGMGQPQHF. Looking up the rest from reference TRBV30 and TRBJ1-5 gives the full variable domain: SQTIHQWPATLVQPVGSPLSLECTVEGTSNPNLYWYRQAAGRGLQLLFYSVGIGQISSEVPQNLSASRPQDRQFILSSKKLLLSDSGFYLCAWTGGMGQPQHFGDGTRLSIL.